These T cell receptor beta chains were read from a single sample in a study of T cells in localized non-small cell lung cancer. Clones were read by immunoSEQ multiplex PCR, and TCRdb kept only the in-frame ones, dropping some. Of 30,000 to 40,000 clones in the sample, about 90% were seen once. Sequenced material: peripheral blood, taken before any cancer treatment. These receptors were collected from a man aged 35-75 years with stage I lung adenocarcinoma. Both conserved end residues are part of each CDR3. Each record gives: D gene, clone size, V gene, J gene, CDR3 protein. D genes are given only for firm matches. Rows give clone size only sometimes, using once, few, many, or a class for an expanded clone.

TRBD2	-	TRBV2	TRBJ2-2	CASSRLAGTGELFF
TRBD2	-	TRBV18	TRBJ2-1	CASSVAGDGYNEQFF
-	-	TRBV18	TRBJ2-7	CASPPTEVNEQYF
-	-	TRBV9	TRBJ1-4	CASSVALSDKLFF
-	-	TRBV27	TRBJ2-2	CASSWGTTPGELFF
TRBD2	once	TRBV7-6	TRBJ2-1	CASSPKLAGENNEQFF
-	-	TRBV5-1	TRBJ2-7	CASSLAGQEQYF
TRBD1	-	TRBV28	TRBJ2-7	CASSPMTGNYEQYF
TRBD2	-	TRBV5-1	TRBJ2-1	CASSLALAGLNNEQFF
-	-	TRBV5-8	TRBJ2-5	CASSLAGLRRQETQYF
-	-	TRBV10-3	TRBJ2-5	CAISEPQAGRETQYF
-	-	TRBV9	TRBJ2-1	CASSVHPDLDEQFF
TRBD1	-	TRBV28	TRBJ1-2	CASLDRSGYGYTF
TRBD2	-	TRBV4-2	TRBJ2-1	CASSLTLAGEQFF
-	-	TRBV7-2	TRBJ1-1	CASSLRDSLNTEAFF
-	once	TRBV7-2	TRBJ2-3	CASSSTNIDRTQYF
TRBD2	once	TRBV6-6	TRBJ2-7	CASSASSGSYEQYF
-	-	TRBV28	TRBJ1-3	CASTAAGGSFGNTIYF
-	-	TRBV30	TRBJ1-1	CAWSRRGSNTEAFF
TRBD2	once	TRBV7-3	TRBJ2-5	CASARGGRGQETQYF
-	-	TRBV29-1	TRBJ1-4	CSAKRGSNEKLFF
-	-	TRBV27	TRBJ2-1	CASSLQVFGEQFF
TRBD1	-	TRBV4-3	TRBJ2-3	CASSLGRQGTDTQYF
-	-	TRBV9	TRBJ2-1	CASSVAILNNEQFF
-	-	TRBV18	TRBJ1-1	CASSPVIGDLNTEAFF
TRBD1	-	TRBV18	TRBJ1-1	CASSPGTGGRGTEAFF
TRBD2	once	TRBV5-1	TRBJ2-1	CASSLEPSGRGEQFF
TRBD1	-	TRBV5-1	TRBJ1-2	CASSLGGGGNYGYTF
TRBD1	once	TRBV10-3	TRBJ2-7	CAISESGDRGYEQYF
-	-	TRBV5-1	TRBJ2-6	CASSLVTLSFSGANVLTF
TRBD2	-	TRBV2	TRBJ2-3	CASSDYGLAGGWNTDTQYF
TRBD2	-	TRBV9	TRBJ2-3	CASSVNPLAGGRTDTQYF
-	-	TRBV30	TRBJ1-1	CAWNAGSNTEAFF
-	-	TRBV19	TRBJ2-1	CASMGAMGPYNEQFF
TRBD1	once	TRBV30	TRBJ1-4	CAWSRDRLTNEKLFF